This T cell receptor beta chain was recovered during a study of T cells in Graves' hyperthyroidism and ophthalmopathy (dated by TCRdb to about 2019). Background for the entire study: Peripheral blood was collected at initial diagnosis, before any treatment. In roughly six Graves' hyperthyroidism patients, the study also compared T-cell repertoires from thyroid tissue with T-cell repertoires from blood. An independent validation cohort of around 19 hyperthyroidism patients and some 15 patients who later progressed to ophthalmopathy tested prospective prediction of ophthalmopathy. According to the paper, TCR Vbeta CDR3 sequencing was carried out on 135 peripheral blood samples, which came from under 50 ophthalmopathy, 75 to 80 hyperthyroidism and some 17 progressor patients. After blood sampling, hyperthyroidism patients were treated with methimazole at a starting dose of 30 mg daily, and ophthalmopathy patients were treated with high-dose intravenous methylprednisolone. To identify TCR V-J signatures that set the groups apart, the researchers used a discovery cohort of more than 95 patients, made up of about 44 with Graves' ophthalmopathy and some 56 with stable Graves' hyperthyroidism. The 100 or so discovery patients were randomly divided into training and test sets at a 7:3 ratio.

Overall study outcomes, separate from this receptor: In validation, the model predicted progression to ophthalmopathy a median of 6.5 months before onset, with approximately 70% sensitivity and roughly 79% specificity. Most expanded thyroid clonotypes (frequency above 0.001) were also found in blood, which suggests that blood repertoires may mirror thyroid immune responses. In cross-validation, a model built on a 13 V-J signature told ophthalmopathy apart from stable hyperthyroidism with just under 90% sensitivity and approximately 84% specificity, and in testing the same model reached 80%/75%. No statistical method was used to fix the sample size in advance, and group allocation was not hidden from the investigators.

Taken from the germline V gene (reference sequence), the CDR1 and CDR2 loops are DFQATT and SNEGSKA. The CDR3 contains 16 residues, cysteine and phenylalanine counted. Only the CDR3 DNA is retained, 48 bases long and in frame from the first base. Deletion took 0 bases off V and 0 bases off J, with a span of 12 bases between the germline ends. The TCR beta CDR3 regions were amplified from RNA transcripts. A first-round RT-PCR of the TCR CDR3 used the HTBI primer set with the Qiagen OneStep RT-PCR kit. A second multiplex PCR round built the libraries, followed by size selection and purification. Sequencing of the libraries was done on an Illumina HiSeq2000 using paired-end 100 bp reads. From the authors' description of their analysis: SOAPnuke was used to process the raw data, throwing out any read that contained adapters or uncalled bases, had a mean Phred below 15, or lacked an exact constant-primer or identifier match. High-quality paired reads were merged using COPE v1.2.5, and each unique nucleotide sequence was defined as a clonotype. Clonotypes were aligned to IMGT TRBV, TRBD and TRBJ reference segments using MiTCR v1.1. Only V-J combinations with frequency above 0.0001, covering approximately 99% of repertoires, were analysed. A TCS score was defined as the ratio of F50 (clonal expansion) to E x V (chaos), with BLOSUM62-based TCRdist applied between CDR3 peptides within each V-J. Welch's t-statistics and random forest reduced 500 to 650 V-J features to about 13, which were used in a naive Bayes classifier (R e1071). The public reads were quality trimmed at Q25 with fastp and then assembled into clones with MiXCR by TCRdb, keeping productive beta chains. Every CDR3 protein is listed once, alongside the most common genes and DNA of its rows. In this record, the V and J calls reflect TCRdb's handling and not the investigators' own analysis. For this sample there are around 360,000 distinct CDR3 sequences; roughly 15% appear just once. Clones ranked in the top ten supply roughly 19% of the sample.

Moderately to severely active disease, a Clinical Activity Score of at least 3, a NOSPECS grade of at least 4, and a duration under 3 months were present in ophthalmopathy patients. Any patient with an uncontrolled infection, another autoimmune disease, pregnancy or lactation was excluded. Diagnoses were established on the basis of clinical symptoms, serum thyroxine and TRAb, thyroid ultrasound, and orbital computed tomography. PBMCs were separated from 8 to 10 ml of fresh peripheral blood using Ficoll-Paque density gradient centrifugation. Total RNA was extracted with Trizol reagent, and quality was checked on an Agilent 2100 Bioanalyzer. Of note for this clonotype: It has no known antigen specificity. One base away there is no much larger clone; base qualities are not given.

The sequenced sample consisted of blood. The rearrangement combines TRBV20-1 with TRBJ1-3; the D gene identity is not certain. This TCR came from a woman aged 55-70 years with Graves' ophthalmopathy. The DNA reads as follows: TGCAGTGCTAGAGATGCTTTTTCAAGCTCTGGAAACACCATATATTTT. It encodes CSARDAFSSSGNTIYF.